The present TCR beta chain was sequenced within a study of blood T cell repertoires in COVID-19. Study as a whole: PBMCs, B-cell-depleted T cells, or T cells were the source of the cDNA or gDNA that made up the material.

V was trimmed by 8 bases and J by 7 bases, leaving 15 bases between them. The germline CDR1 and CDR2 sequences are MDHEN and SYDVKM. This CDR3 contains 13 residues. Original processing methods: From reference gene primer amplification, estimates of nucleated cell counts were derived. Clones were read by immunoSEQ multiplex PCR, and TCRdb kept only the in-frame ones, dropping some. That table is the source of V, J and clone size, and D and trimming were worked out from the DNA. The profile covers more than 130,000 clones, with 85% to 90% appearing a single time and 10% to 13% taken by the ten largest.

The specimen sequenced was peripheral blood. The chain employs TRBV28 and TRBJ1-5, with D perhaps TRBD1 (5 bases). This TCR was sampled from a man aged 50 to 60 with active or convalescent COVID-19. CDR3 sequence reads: CASVTGGGQPQHF. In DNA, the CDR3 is TGTGCCAGCGTTACCGGGGGAGGGCAGCCCCAGCATTTT.